This TCR beta chain comes out of a study of beta chain features in type 1 diabetes. General study points: Resolution of whether HLA type affects TCRB rearrangement was not achieved here.

CDR1 SQVTM and CDR2 ANQGSEA come from the germline V gene. This CDR3 is 14 amino acids long. The germline V and J ends were trimmed by 1 base and 11 bases, with 18 bases remaining between them. TCRB transcripts that were expressed got sequenced, as all of the isolated RNA had been reverse transcribed. Clones were sequenced by immunoSEQ multiplex PCR, and TCRdb holds only the in-frame ones, with some missing. The repertoire holds 250,000 to 300,000 clones, with 8% as singletons. The authors sorted CD4+ naive, central memory, regulatory and stem cell-like memory cells via CD45RO/CCR7/CD25/CD127/CD95/CD27. With respect to this clone: Its target is unknown.

Sequencing was done on a sample of central memory CD4+ T cells from blood. V and J are TRBV29-1 and TRBJ2-1; weak D call: TRBD1 (6 bases). This TCR was sampled from a woman aged 18-30 years in good health. DNA of the CDR3: TGCAGCGTTGAAGGAGCAGGGGCGGGTAGAAAGCAGTTCTTC. Amino acids: CSVEGAGAGRKQFF.